This T cell receptor beta chain is drawn from a study of blood T cells in healthy people across ages. The authors ran a second PCR of 7 to 11 cycles using a sample-barcoded 5' primer and a J-beta primer mix. TCRdb reprocessed the 5' RACE reads with MiXCR, giving one entry per CDR3 protein. The sample lists hundreds of thousands of distinct CDR3 sequences, 62% occurring once. CDR3 size: 17 residues. The V gene's germline CDR1 is SGHRS and CDR2 YFSETQ. Trimming pared 4 bases from V and 0 bases from J, leaving 14 bases between. The sequence was collected from a man younger than 40 in good health. Sequencing was done on a sample of blood. The J gene is TRBJ2-6, the V gene TRBV5-1; tentatively, D is TRBD2 (6 bases). The CDR3 region is CASSTGPGGSGANVLTF. CDR3 bases: TGCGCCAGCAGCACGGGACCCGGGGGCTCTGGGGCCAACGTCCTGACTTTC.